This TCR beta chain was captured by sequencing in a study of immune evolution from preneoplasia to lung adenocarcinoma. Whole-study findings and limits: From normal lung to invasive adenocarcinoma, top clone frequencies appeared to decrease. Normal lung had highest clonality; later lesions appeared denser, more diverse.

Between about 2013 and 2018, patients underwent resection in Japan or China. Two lung cancer pathologists independently confirmed each histologic diagnosis. From germline, CDR1 is SGHDT and CDR2 YYEEEE. This CDR3 region has 12 residues. The trim removed 4 bases at V and 5 bases at J, leaving 1 base unmatched. Only in-frame clones appear in the TCRdb table, and some are missing; sequencing was by immunoSEQ multiplex PCR. In the table there are about 7,800 clones, approximately 72% of which are singletons. To note about this clone: Its target is not known.

The sample was FFPE lung adenocarcinoma in situ tissue. This chain links TRBV5-6 with TRBJ2-7, with 9 bases matching TRBD2. The sequence came from an older donor with lung adenocarcinoma. Some clones in this sample may be carry-over from other donors' samples. This CDR3 is CASSRTSDEQYF. DNA for the CDR3: TGTGCCAGCAGCCGGACTAGCGACGAGCAGTACTTC.